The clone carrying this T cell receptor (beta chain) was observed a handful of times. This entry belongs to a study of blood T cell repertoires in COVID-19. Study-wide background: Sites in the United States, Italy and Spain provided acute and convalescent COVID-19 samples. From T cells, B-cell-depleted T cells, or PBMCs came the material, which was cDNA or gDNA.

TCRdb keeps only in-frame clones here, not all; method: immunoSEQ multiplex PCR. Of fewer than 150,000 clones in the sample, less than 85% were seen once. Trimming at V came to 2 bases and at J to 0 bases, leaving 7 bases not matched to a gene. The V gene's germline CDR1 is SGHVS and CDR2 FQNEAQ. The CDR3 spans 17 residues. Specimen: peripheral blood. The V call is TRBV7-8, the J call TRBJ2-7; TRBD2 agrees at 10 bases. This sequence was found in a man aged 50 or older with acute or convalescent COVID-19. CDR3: CASSLNLPSGSSYEQYF. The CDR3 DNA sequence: TGTGCCAGCAGCTTAAATCTCCCTAGCGGGAGCTCCTACGAGCAGTACTTC.